Listed below are T cell receptor beta chains from one sample, sequenced in a study of OX40 agonist ivuxolimab in advanced cancers. Here immunoSEQ multiplex PCR was the method, and the copy in TCRdb shows in-frame clones only, minus some. The sample yields tens of thousands of clones, roughly 90% seen once. Material: CD4+ or CD8+ T cells sorted from blood, obtained in a trial of the OX40 agonist ivuxolimab. All receptors derive from an adult with an advanced solid tumor such as melanoma, head and neck, liver or kidney cancer. Each CDR3 is given with its conserved first and last residue. The D gene is left open where the match is weak. Not every row has a clone size; where given, it reads once, few, many or a size class.

TGTGCCAGCAGCCCCCGGACAGGGGGCTCGCTAGAGACCCAGTACTTC,CASSPRTGGSLETQYF,TRBD1,once,TRBJ2-5,TRBV5-6
TGTGCCAGCAGTGAGTTTCTGGGGACAGGGCAAGAGACCCAGTACTTC,CASSEFLGTGQETQYF,TRBD1,NA,TRBJ2-5,TRBV28
TGTGCCAGCAGCTTGTTCGTTGGCCCGAGGGGGGAGACCCAGTACTTC,CASSLFVGPRGETQYF,NA,NA,TRBJ2-5,TRBV5-8
TGTGCCAGTAGTCAGGGACTAGCATCCGATGAGCAGTTCTTC,CASSQGLASDEQFF,TRBD2,few,TRBJ2-1,TRBV19
TGTGCCAGCAGCGTAGATGGGGCAGATACGCAGTATTTT,CASSVDGADTQYF,NA,few,TRBJ2-3,TRBV9
TGTGCCAGCAGTGAACTCACAGACCTCTATGGCTACACCTTC,CASSELTDLYGYTF,NA,NA,TRBJ1-2,TRBV25-1
TGCGCCAGCAGCTTGGGACTAGCGGGAGAGTTGTACGAGCAGTACTTC,CASSLGLAGELYEQYF,TRBD2,NA,TRBJ2-7,TRBV5-1
TGTGCCTGGAGCCGGGACAGGTACAATGAGCAGTTCTTC,CAWSRDRYNEQFF,TRBD1,NA,TRBJ2-1,TRBV30
TGTGCCAGCAGTGACCCGGGTACTCATCTCCAGTACTTC,CASSDPGTHLQYF,NA,NA,TRBJ2-7,TRBV25-1
TGCAGCGTTGAGGAGCCCGGGACACCGTATGGCTACACCTTC,CSVEEPGTPYGYTF,NA,once,TRBJ1-2,TRBV29-1
TGTGCCAGCACCACGAGCGGGGGAAACACCGGGGAGCTGTTTTTT,CASTTSGGNTGELFF,TRBD2,NA,TRBJ2-2,TRBV6-1
TGTGCCAGCAGCTGGGGGGGGCAATACAATGAGCAGTTCTTC,CASSWGGQYNEQFF,NA,once,TRBJ2-1,TRBV7-9
TGTGCCACCAGCAACCCGCCGGGACAGGGGATCGCCACCGGGGAGCTGTTTTTT,CATSNPPGQGIATGELFF,TRBD1,NA,TRBJ2-2,TRBV15
TGTGCCAGCAAGCAGGGAGATGGCTACACCTTC,CASKQGDGYTF,NA,NA,TRBJ1-2,TRBV6-6
TGTGCCAGCACCCACGGGACTAGCGGGAGAGGTGAGCAGTTCTTC,CASTHGTSGRGEQFF,TRBD2,NA,TRBJ2-1,TRBV6-6
TGTGCCAGCAGCCTACCGGGACAGGGACACTACGAGCAGTACTTC,CASSLPGQGHYEQYF,TRBD1,NA,TRBJ2-7,TRBV7-9
TGTGCCAGCAGCACTCGTCTAGGGGATGAAAAACTGTTTTTT,CASSTRLGDEKLFF,NA,NA,TRBJ1-4,TRBV9
TGTGCCACCAGCAGAGATGAGACCGAAGGACAGGGAGGCCCTGAAGCTTTCTTT,CATSRDETEGQGGPEAFF,TRBD1,NA,TRBJ1-1,TRBV15
TGTGCCTACGACAGGGGTGGCAATCAGCCCCAGCATTTT,CAYDRGGNQPQHF,TRBD1,few,TRBJ1-5,TRBV30
TGTGCCAGCGCACACAGGACTTACGAGCAGTACTTC,CASAHRTYEQYF,NA,once,TRBJ2-7,TRBV5-8
TGTGCCAGCAGCCGAACTTTAATAGAGACCCAGTACTTC,CASSRTLIETQYF,NA,NA,TRBJ2-5,TRBV14
TGTGCCAGCAGCTTAGTAGGGACTAGCGGCACAGATACGCAGTATTTT,CASSLVGTSGTDTQYF,TRBD2,NA,TRBJ2-3,TRBV11-2
TGTGCCTGGAGTGTTGGAGGTCCCTCGGGGCAGTTCTTC,CAWSVGGPSGQFF,NA,NA,TRBJ2-1,TRBV30
TGTGCCAGCAGCCCACATCTACTGGGGGCGGGAAAGGAAGCTTTCTTT,CASSPHLLGAGKEAFF,NA,few,TRBJ1-1,TRBV9
TGTGCCAGCAGTTCCATAGATCCGTCTGGAAACACCATATATTTT,CASSSIDPSGNTIYF,NA,NA,TRBJ1-3,TRBV6-6
TGTGCCAGTACTAGCGGGAACTACAATGAGCAGTTCTTC,CASTSGNYNEQFF,TRBD2,NA,TRBJ2-1,TRBV2
TGTGCCAGCAGCTTACCGACTAGCGGGCGTTACGAGCAGTACTTC,CASSLPTSGRYEQYF,TRBD2,NA,TRBJ2-7,TRBV11-2
TGTGCCAGCAGCCAAGACAGGGGCGGCTATGGCTACACCTTC,CASSQDRGGYGYTF,NA,NA,TRBJ1-2,TRBV4-2
TGTGCCAGCAGCCTTAGCGGGAGGGCCCTCAATGAGCAGTTCTTC,CASSLSGRALNEQFF,TRBD2,NA,TRBJ2-1,TRBV7-8
TGTGCCAGCGTGGGGCCAACTAGCGGCGGAAGGACAGATACGCAGTATTTT,CASVGPTSGGRTDTQYF,TRBD2,NA,TRBJ2-3,TRBV28
TGTGCCTGGAGTACCATGGACGCGGGGGCCAACGTCCTGACTTTC,CAWSTMDAGANVLTF,NA,NA,TRBJ2-6,TRBV30
TGTGCCAGCAGCCCACGGGACAGCCTTAATGAAAAACTGTTTTTT,CASSPRDSLNEKLFF,TRBD1,once,TRBJ1-4,TRBV9
TGCAGCGCCGAACAAGGGACAGGGTTGTACAATGAGCAGTTCTTC,CSAEQGTGLYNEQFF,TRBD1,few,TRBJ2-1,TRBV29-1
TGTGCCAGCAGCGTAACAGGGTCAGGGGCCAACGTCCTGACTTTC,CASSVTGSGANVLTF,NA,NA,TRBJ2-6,TRBV9
TGTGCCAGCAGTGAGCGAGGGGTCAGTCAGCCCCAGCATTTT,CASSERGVSQPQHF,NA,NA,TRBJ1-5,TRBV25-1
TGCGCCAGCAGCTTGGCTGCTCCCCTCACACGAGAGACCCAGTACTTC,CASSLAAPLTRETQYF,NA,NA,TRBJ2-5,TRBV5-1
TGTGCCATCAGTGATCTCGGTGGTGTAGATACGCAGTATTTT,CAISDLGGVDTQYF,NA,NA,TRBJ2-3,TRBV10-3
TGTGCCAGTAGTATTGGAGGGGACAATGAGCAGTTCTTC,CASSIGGDNEQFF,NA,NA,TRBJ2-1,TRBV19
TGTGCCAGCAGCTTCACCGGGACAGGGCATCTCGAGCAGTACTTC,CASSFTGTGHLEQYF,TRBD1,NA,TRBJ2-7,TRBV7-2
TGTGCCAGCAGCGTATCCGACAGGCCTAAGCCCTACGAGCAGTACTTC,CASSVSDRPKPYEQYF,NA,NA,TRBJ2-7,TRBV9